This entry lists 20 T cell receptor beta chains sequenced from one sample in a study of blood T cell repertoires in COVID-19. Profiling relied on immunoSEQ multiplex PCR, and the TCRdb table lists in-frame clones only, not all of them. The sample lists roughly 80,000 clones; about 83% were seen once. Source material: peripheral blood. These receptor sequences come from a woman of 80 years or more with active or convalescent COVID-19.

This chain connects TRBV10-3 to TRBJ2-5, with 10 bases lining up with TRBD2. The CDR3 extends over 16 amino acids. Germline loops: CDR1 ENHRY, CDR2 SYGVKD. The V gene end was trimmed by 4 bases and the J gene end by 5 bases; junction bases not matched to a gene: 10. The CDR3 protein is CAISGGSGRAKETQYF. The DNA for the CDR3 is TGTGCCATCAGTGGTGGGAGCGGGAGGGCCAAGGAGACCCAGTACTTC.

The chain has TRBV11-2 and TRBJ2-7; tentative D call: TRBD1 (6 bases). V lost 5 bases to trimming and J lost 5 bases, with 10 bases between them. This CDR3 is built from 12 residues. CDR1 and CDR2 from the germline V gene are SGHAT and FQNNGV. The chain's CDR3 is CASSPTGNEQYF. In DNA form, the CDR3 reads TGTGCCAGCAGCCCGACAGGTAACGAGCAGTACTTC.

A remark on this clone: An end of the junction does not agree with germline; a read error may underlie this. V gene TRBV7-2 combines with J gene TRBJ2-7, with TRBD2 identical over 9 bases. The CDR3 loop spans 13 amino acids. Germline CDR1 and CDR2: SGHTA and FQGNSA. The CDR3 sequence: CASNLAGAYEQYF. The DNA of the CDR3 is TGTGCCAGCAACTTAGCGGGGGCATACGAGCAGTACTTC.

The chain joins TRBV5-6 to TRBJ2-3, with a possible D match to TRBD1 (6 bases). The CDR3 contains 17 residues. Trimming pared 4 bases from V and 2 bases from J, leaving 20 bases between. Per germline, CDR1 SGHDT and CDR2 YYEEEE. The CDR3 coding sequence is TGTGCCAGCAGCGGACAAGGACAGATTAGGGACACAGATACGCAGTATTTT. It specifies CASSGQGQIRDTDTQYF.

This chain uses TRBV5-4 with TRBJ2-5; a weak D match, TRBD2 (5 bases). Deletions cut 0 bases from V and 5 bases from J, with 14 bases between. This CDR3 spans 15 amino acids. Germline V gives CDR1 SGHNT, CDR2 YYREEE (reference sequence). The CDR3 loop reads CASSLGGEGRETQYF. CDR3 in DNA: TGTGCCAGCAGCTTGGGTGGCGAGGGCCGGGAGACCCAGTACTTC. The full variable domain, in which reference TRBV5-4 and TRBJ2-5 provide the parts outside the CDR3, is ETGVTQSPTHLIKTRGQQVTLRCSSQSGHNTVSWYQQALGQGPQFIFQYYREEENGRGNFPPRFSGLQFPNYSSELNVNALELDDSALYLCASSLGGEGRETQYFGPGTRLLVL.

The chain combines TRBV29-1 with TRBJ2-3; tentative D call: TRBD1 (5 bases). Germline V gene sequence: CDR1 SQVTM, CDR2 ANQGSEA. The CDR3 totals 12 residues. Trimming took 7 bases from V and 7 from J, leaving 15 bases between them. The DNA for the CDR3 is TGCAGCGCCGAGGAGCCAGGGTATACGCAGTATTTT. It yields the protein CSAEEPGYTQYF.

CDR3 in amino acids: CASSLGGDTIYF. The CDR3 nucleotides are TGTGCCAGCAGCCTGGGGGGAGACACCATATATTTT. The chain is built from TRBV12-3 or TRBV12-4 and TRBJ1-3, with a weak D call TRBD1 (5 bases). V was clipped by 6 bases and J by 8 bases, with 11 bases between them. The CDR3 consists of 12 residues.

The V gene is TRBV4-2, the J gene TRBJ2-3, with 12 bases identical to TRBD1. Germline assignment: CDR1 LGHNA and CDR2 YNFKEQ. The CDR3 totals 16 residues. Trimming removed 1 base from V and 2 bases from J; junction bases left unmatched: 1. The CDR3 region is CASSQVGQGATDTQYF. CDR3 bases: TGTGCCAGCAGCCAAGTGGGACAGGGGGCCACAGATACGCAGTATTTT.

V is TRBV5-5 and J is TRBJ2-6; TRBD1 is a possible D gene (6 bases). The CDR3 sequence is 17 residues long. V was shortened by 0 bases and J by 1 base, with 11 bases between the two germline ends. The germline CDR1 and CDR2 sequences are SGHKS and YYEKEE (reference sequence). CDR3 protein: CASSLVGQISGANVLTF. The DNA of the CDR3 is TGTGCCAGCAGCTTGGTGGGACAAATTTCTGGGGCCAACGTCCTGACTTTC.

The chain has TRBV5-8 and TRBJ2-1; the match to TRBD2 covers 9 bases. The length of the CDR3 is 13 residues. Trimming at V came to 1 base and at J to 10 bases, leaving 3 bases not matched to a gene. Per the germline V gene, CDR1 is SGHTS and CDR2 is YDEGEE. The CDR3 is CASSLTGTSEQFF. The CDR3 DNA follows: TGTGCCAGCAGCTTGACGGGGACTAGCGAGCAGTTCTTC.

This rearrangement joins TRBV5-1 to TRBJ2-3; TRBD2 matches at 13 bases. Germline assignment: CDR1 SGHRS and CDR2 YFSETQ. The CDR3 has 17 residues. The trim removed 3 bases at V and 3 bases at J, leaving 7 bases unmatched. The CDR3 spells CASSYRLAGGETDTQYF. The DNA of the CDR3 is TGCGCCAGCAGCTACCGACTAGCGGGGGGTGAGACAGATACGCAGTATTTT.

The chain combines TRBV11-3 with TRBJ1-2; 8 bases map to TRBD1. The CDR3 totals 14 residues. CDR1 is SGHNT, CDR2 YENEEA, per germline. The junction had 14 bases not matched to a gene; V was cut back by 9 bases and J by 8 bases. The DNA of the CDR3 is TGTGCCAGACCCCCGGACAGGGAGGAGTACGGCTACACCTTC. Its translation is CARPPDREEYGYTF. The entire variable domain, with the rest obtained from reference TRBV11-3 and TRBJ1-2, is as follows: EAGVVQSPRYKIIEKKQPVAFWCNPISGHNTLYWYLQNLGQGPELLIRYENEEAVDDSQLPKDRFSAERLKGVDSTLKIQPAELGDSAVYLCARPPDREEYGYTFGSGTRLTVV.

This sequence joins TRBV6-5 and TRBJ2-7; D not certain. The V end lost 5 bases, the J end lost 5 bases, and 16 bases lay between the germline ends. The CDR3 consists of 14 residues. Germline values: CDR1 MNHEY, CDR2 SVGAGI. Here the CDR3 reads CASSRQQFNDEQYF. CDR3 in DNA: TGTGCCAGCAGTCGTCAACAGTTCAATGACGAGCAGTACTTC.

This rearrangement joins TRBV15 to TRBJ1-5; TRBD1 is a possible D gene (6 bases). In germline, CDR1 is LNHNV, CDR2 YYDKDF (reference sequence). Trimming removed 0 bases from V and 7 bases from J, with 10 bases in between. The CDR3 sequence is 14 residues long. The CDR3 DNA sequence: TGTGCCACCAGCAGAGAACAGGGAGGGCAGCCCCAGCATTTT. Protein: CATSREQGGQPQHF.

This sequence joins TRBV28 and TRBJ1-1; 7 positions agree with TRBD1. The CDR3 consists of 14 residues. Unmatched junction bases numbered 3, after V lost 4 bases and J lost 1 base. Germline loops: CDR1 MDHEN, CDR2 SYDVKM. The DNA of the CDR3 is TGTGCCAGCAGTTCCAGGGGGGCGAACACTGAAGCTTTCTTT. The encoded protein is CASSSRGANTEAFF.

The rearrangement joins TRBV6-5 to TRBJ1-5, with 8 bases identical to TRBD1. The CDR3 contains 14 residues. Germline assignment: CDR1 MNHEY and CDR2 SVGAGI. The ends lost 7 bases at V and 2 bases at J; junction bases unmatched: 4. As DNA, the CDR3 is TGTGCCAGCACCCCGACAGGGGGCAATCAGCCCCAGCATTTT. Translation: CASTPTGGNQPQHF.

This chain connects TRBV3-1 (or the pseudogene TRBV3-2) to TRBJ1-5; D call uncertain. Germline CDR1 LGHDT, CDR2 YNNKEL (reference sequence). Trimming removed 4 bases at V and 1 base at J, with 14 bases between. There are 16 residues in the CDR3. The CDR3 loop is CASSLPAAYSNQPQHF. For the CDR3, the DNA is TGTGCCAGCAGCCTTCCCGCAGCGTACAGCAATCAGCCCCAGCATTTT.

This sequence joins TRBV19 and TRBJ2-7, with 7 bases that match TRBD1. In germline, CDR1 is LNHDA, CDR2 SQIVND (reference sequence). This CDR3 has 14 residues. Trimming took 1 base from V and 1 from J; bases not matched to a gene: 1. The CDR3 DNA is TGTGCCAGTAGTATAGGGACAGGATCCTACGAGCAGTACTTC. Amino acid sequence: CASSIGTGSYEQYF.

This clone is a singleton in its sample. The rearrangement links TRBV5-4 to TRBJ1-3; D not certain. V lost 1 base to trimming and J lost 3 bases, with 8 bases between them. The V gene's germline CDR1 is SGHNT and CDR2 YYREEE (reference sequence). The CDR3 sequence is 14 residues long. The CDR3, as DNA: TGTGCCAGCAGCTTGTGGCAGTTTGGAAACACCATATATTTT. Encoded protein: CASSLWQFGNTIYF.

The chain's CDR3 is CASSISSGNQPQHF. The CDR3 DNA reads TGTGCCAGCAGTATTAGTTCCGGCAATCAGCCCCAGCATTTT. V gene TRBV28 combines with J gene TRBJ1-5; D is unresolved. Germline loops: CDR1 MDHEN, CDR2 SYDVKM. The CDR3 runs to 14 residues. V lost 5 bases to trimming and J lost 2 bases, with 10 bases between them.